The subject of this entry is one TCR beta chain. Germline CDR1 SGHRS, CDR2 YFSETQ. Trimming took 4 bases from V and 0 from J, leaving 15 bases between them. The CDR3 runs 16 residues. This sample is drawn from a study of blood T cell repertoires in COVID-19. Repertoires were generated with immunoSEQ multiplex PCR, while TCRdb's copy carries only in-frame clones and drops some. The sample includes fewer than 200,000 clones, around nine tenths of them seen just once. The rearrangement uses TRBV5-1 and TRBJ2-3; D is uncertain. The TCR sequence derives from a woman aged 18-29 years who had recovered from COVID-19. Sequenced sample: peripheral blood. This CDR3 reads CASSRIEMFSTDTQYF. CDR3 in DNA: TGCGCCAGCAGCCGAATCGAGATGTTTAGCACAGATACGCAGTATTTT.